The following is a T cell receptor (beta chain) sequence with its context. Its antigen is still unknown. Germline lookup yields CDR1 SGHNT and CDR2 YYREEE (reference sequence). V lost 4 bases to trimming and J lost 2 bases, with 14 bases between them. The CDR3 is 15 amino acids. These data are taken from a study of T cells in localized non-small cell lung cancer. General study findings and limits: Elevated blood T cell density was associated with longer overall survival. Tumor samples were not multi-region, leaving intratumor heterogeneity unexcluded. Of the top 100 tumor clones, median about 56 were in adjacent lung, approximately 30 among its top 100. Measurement of T cell clonality placed uninvolved adjacent lung highest, above the level in tumor.

Assay: immunoSEQ multiplex PCR; the TCRdb copy retains only in-frame clones and omits some. This table holds some 85,000 clones, over 60% found once. The input for sequencing was PBMCs, taken before any cancer treatment. The clonotype originates from a man aged 35 to 69 with stage II squamous cell lung carcinoma. The V gene is TRBV5-4, the J gene TRBJ2-3, with D maybe TRBD1 (5 bases). CDR3: CASSPPSTDTDTQYF. CDR3 sequence (DNA): TGTGCCAGCAGCCCACCCTCGACAGACACAGATACGCAGTATTTT.